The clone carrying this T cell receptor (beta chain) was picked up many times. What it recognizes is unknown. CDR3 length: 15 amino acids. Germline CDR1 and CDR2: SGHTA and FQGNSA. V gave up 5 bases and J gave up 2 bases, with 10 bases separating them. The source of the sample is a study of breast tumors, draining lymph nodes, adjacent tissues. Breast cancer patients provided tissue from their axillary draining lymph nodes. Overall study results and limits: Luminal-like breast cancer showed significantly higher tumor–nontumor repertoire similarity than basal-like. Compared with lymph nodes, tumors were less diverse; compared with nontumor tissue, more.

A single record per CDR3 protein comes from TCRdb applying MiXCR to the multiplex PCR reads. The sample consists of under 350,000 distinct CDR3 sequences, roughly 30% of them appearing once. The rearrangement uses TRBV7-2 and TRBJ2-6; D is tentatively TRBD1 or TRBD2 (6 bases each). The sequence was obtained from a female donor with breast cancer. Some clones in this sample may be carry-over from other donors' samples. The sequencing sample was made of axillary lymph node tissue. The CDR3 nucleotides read TGTGCCAGCAGCCGCGGGACAACTGGGGCCAACGTCCTGACTTTC. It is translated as CASSRGTTGANVLTF.